Detailed here is one T cell receptor beta chain. An end of the junction does not agree with germline; a read error may underlie this. Data came from immunoSEQ multiplex PCR; TCRdb stores just in-frame clones and leaves some out. Here the sample spans approximately 100,000 clones, about 90% being singletons. The data were obtained in a study of blood T cell repertoires in COVID-19. About the research overall: T cells, B-cell-depleted T cells, or PBMCs provided the cDNA or gDNA that served as material.

This CDR3 is built from 15 residues. Germline CDR1 and CDR2: SGHDT and YYEEEE. The material sequenced was peripheral blood. This chain connects TRBV5-6 to TRBJ1-4; 9 nucleotides align to TRBD1. This TCR derives from a man in his fifties with acute or convalescent COVID-19. CDR3 DNA sequence: TGTGCCAGCAGCTCCTTACAGGGGGCTAAGGAAAAACTGTTTTTT. Translating it yields CASSSLQGAKEKLFF.